The 22 T cell receptor beta chains below all came from one sample that was sequenced in a study of regulatory T cells in long-lasting Graves disease (dated by TCRdb to about 2021). This specimen's time point label, per the study, means: newly diagnosed GD, antithyroid drugs for less than 3 months. RNA was extracted from PBMCs in TRIzol for both TCR sequencing and RNA sequencing. Libraries were constructed by multiplex PCR. TCRdb names Illumina HiSeq 4000 as the instrument used. To build TCR beta libraries, CDR3 regions were amplified by Arm-PCR using iRepertoire HTBI primers. TCRdb handled the public reads itself, with Q25 trimming in fastp and clone calling in MiXCR, and kept productive beta chains. A single entry per CDR3 protein holds the most common genes and DNA from its merged rows. This sample is represented by roughly 380,000 distinct CDR3 sequences; over 15% of them were singletons. The leading ten clones occupy 30% of the sample.

The sample was also reused in another study, on T cells in Graves' hyperthyroidism and ophthalmopathy.

The sample consisted of peripheral blood mononuclear cells (PBMCs), taken at new diagnosis, from a patient treated with antithyroid drugs. The receptors stem from a man aged 35 to 55 with Graves disease. Donor details come from another sample of the same person, matched by shared clones.

This chain connects TRBV5-4 to TRBJ1-1; D is uncertain. CDR1 and CDR2 (germline): SGHNT, YYREEE (reference sequence). The V end lost 1 base, the J end lost 8 bases, and 12 bases lay between the germline ends. This CDR3 has 13 residues. The CDR3 is CASSLNVESEAFF. CDR3 DNA: TGTGCCAGCAGCTTGAACGTGGAATCCGAAGCTTTCTTT.

J is TRBJ2-3 and V is TRBV20-1; 16 nucleotides agree with TRBD2. The CDR3 runs 14 residues. V lost 3 bases to trimming and J lost 8 bases; unmatched junction nucleotides: 2. CDR1 DFQATT and CDR2 SNEGSKA come from the germline V gene (reference sequence). CDR3 protein: CSASGTSGGGTQYF. CDR3 DNA: TGCAGTGCTAGCGGGACTAGCGGGGGGGGTACGCAGTATTTT.

The table lists this clonotype with many counts. This rearrangement joins TRBV27 to TRBJ2-3; D is perhaps TRBD1 (5 bases). The ends were cut back, 6 bases at V and 1 base at J, with 14 bases in the middle. The germline V gene has CDR1 MNHEY and CDR2 SMNVEV (reference sequence). The CDR3 totals 15 residues. Here the CDR3 reads CASRLLRVRTDTQYF. CDR3 nucleotides: TGTGCCAGCAGACTCCTCAGGGTCCGCACAGATACGCAGTATTTT.

In its sample, this clonotype was seen many times. V gene TRBV5-4 combines with J gene TRBJ2-7, with 11 bases identical to TRBD1. Trimming removed 2 bases from V and 7 bases from J; junction bases left unmatched: 8. Germline CDR1 reads SGHNT; CDR2 reads YYREEE (reference sequence). The CDR3 length is 15 residues. The CDR3, as DNA: TGTGCCAGCAGCTTCTACGGACAGGGGGCAGGGGAGCAGTACTTC. Protein product: CASSFYGQGAGEQYF.

This clonotype was picked up many times. The CDR3 region has the DNA TGCAGTGCTAGAGATGCTAGCAGGGAGACCCAGTACTTC. It specifies CSARDASRETQYF. This chain connects TRBV20-1 to TRBJ2-5, with a weak D call TRBD2 (5 bases). Between the trimmed V and J ends, which lost 0 bases and 5 bases, there was a span of 10 bases. The length of the CDR3 is 13 residues. Germline V CDR1 and CDR2: DFQATT, SNEGSKA (reference sequence).

This clonotype was counted ten times or more. The chain carries TRBV7-9 and TRBJ2-7; 11 bases line up with TRBD1. This CDR3 has 15 residues. Unmatched junction bases numbered 4, after V lost 2 bases and J lost 4 bases. Germline assignment: CDR1 SEHNR and CDR2 FQNEAQ (reference sequence). The CDR3 region has the DNA TGTGCCAGCAGCTTATTTGGACAGGGGGCTTACGAGCAGTACTTC. This translates into CASSLFGQGAYEQYF.

This rearrangement joins TRBV20-1 to TRBJ2-1; 8 bases are shared with TRBD2. The CDR3 covers 20 residues. The V gene's germline CDR1 is DFQATT and CDR2 SNEGSKA (reference sequence). V shed 1 base and J 2 bases; nucleotides not matched to a gene: 19. In DNA, the CDR3 is TGCAGTGCTAGAGGAGGACTAAGGGCGAGTCTAGCGGGCCCCTACAATGAGCAGTTCTTC. Translated, it gives CSARGGLRASLAGPYNEQFF.

The genes are TRBV5-1 and TRBJ2-3; 9 bases are shared with TRBD2. There are 16 residues in the CDR3. The germline CDR1 and CDR2 sequences are SGHRS and YFSETQ. Trimming took 0 bases from V and 2 from J; bases not matched to a gene: 4. The CDR3 DNA is TGCGCCAGCAGCTTGGATGGCGGGGGGGCCACAGATACGCAGTATTTT. Translated: CASSLDGGGATDTQYF.

This chain joins TRBV15 and TRBJ2-2, with TRBD2 identical over 7 bases. CDR1 is LNHNV and CDR2 is YYDKDF in the germline V gene (reference sequence). This CDR3 has 16 residues. V lost 1 base, J lost 3 bases, and 5 bases stayed unmatched. This CDR3 is CATSRATSRYTGELFF. In DNA form, the CDR3 reads TGTGCCACCAGCAGAGCGACTAGCAGGTACACCGGGGAGCTGTTTTTT.

This clonotype was picked up many times. The rearrangement uses TRBV6-1 and TRBJ1-5; no firm D call. The CDR3 runs to 13 residues. The V gene lost 6 bases and the J gene lost 6 bases, with 12 bases spanning the gap. Germline values: CDR1 MNHNS, CDR2 SASEGT. In DNA form, the CDR3 reads TGTGCCAGCAGAAGGGCGGACCGTCAGCCCCAGCATTTT. The encoded protein is CASRRADRQPQHF.

Regarding this clonotype: A much larger clonotype is one base distant, so this may be a read error. Because it lacks the conserved phenylalanine or tryptophan at the end, this CDR3 is likely a read error. The genes are TRBV5-4 and TRBJ2-5; D not certain. The germline V gene has CDR1 SGHNT and CDR2 YYREEE (reference sequence). Trimming took off 1 base at V and 0 bases at J, with 4 bases between the two ends. This CDR3 contains 13 residues. In DNA, the CDR3 is TGTGCCAGCAGCTTGCCGTACCAAGAGACCCAGTACCTC. It yields the protein CASSLPYQETQYL.

The table lists this clonotype with many counts. The chain links TRBV7-9 to TRBJ1-1, with 8 nucleotides matching TRBD1. The CDR3 totals 15 residues. The germline CDR1 and CDR2 sequences are SEHNR and FQNEAQ (reference sequence). With V trimmed by 3 bases and J by 3 bases, 6 bases remained unmatched. The CDR3 DNA is TGTGCCAGCAGCTTCATGACAGGGGACGACACTGAAGCTTTCTTT. It encodes CASSFMTGDDTEAFF.

This clonotype was picked up many times. One end of the junction does not line up with germline, which may come from a read error. This rearrangement joins TRBV5-1 to TRBJ2-3, with 10 bases lining up with TRBD1. In germline, CDR1 is SGHRS, CDR2 YFSETQ. CDR3 length: 16 amino acids. The CDR3 DNA reads as TGTGCCAGCAGCCCTCGGACAGGGGGGGGGACAGATACGCAGTATTTT. Its protein is CASSPRTGGGTDTQYF.

This clonotype was observed many times. The chain is built from TRBV6-1 and TRBJ2-2, with D possibly being TRBD1 (6 bases). The germline V gene has CDR1 MNHNS and CDR2 SASEGT. The length of the CDR3 is 15 residues. The V end lost 7 bases, the J end lost 2 bases, and 14 bases lay between the germline ends. The CDR3 loop is CASNPHRANTGELFF. The CDR3 DNA reads TGTGCCAGCAATCCTCACAGGGCTAACACCGGGGAGCTGTTTTTT.

This clonotype was recorded at least ten times. The chain recombines TRBV11-2 with TRBJ1-5; D is undetermined. The CDR3 runs to 14 residues. The V gene lost 5 bases and the J gene lost 0 bases, with 8 bases spanning the gap. Germline values: CDR1 SGHAT, CDR2 FQNNGV. CDR3 bases: TGTGCCAGCAGCCTCCACTATAGCAATCAGCCCCAGCATTTT. Protein sequence: CASSLHYSNQPQHF.

This clonotype was counted ten times or more. This chain uses TRBV28 with TRBJ2-3, with D possibly TRBD2 on 5 matching bases. V shed 6 bases and J shed 6 bases, with 16 bases lying between them. Per germline, CDR1 MDHEN and CDR2 SYDVKM. The CDR3 totals 14 residues. The CDR3 coding sequence is TGTGCCAGCAGCCATTTACGAGGGTCCGATACGCAGTATTTT. Its translation: CASSHLRGSDTQYF. Complete variable domain (other parts from reference TRBV28 and TRBJ2-3): DVKVTQSSRYLVKRTGEKVFLECVQDMDHENMFWYRQDPGLGLRLIYFSYDVKMKEKGDIPEGYSVSREKKERFSLILESASTNQTSMYLCASSHLRGSDTQYFGPGTRLTVL.

This chain connects TRBV6-4 to TRBJ1-5, with D hard to call. Germline CDR1 MRHNA, CDR2 SNTAGT. This CDR3 is built from 18 residues. The V gene lost 7 bases and the J gene lost 5 bases, with 27 bases spanning the gap. The CDR3 region is CASTPGRQAGGWDQPQHF. The DNA for the CDR3 is TGTGCCAGCACCCCCGGGCGGCAGGCGGGAGGTTGGGATCAGCCCCAGCATTTT.

This clonotype was counted many times. The rearrangement uses TRBV7-2 and TRBJ2-3, with D perhaps TRBD1 (5 bases). The CDR3 loop spans 14 amino acids. V shed 11 bases and J shed 0 bases, with 15 bases lying between them. The germline gives CDR1 SGHTA, CDR2 FQGNSA. This CDR3 reads CASGSSLSTDTQYF. The CDR3 DNA reads TGTGCCTCAGGGTCAAGCCTTAGCACAGATACGCAGTATTTT.

The chain recombines TRBV18 with TRBJ2-1, with D hard to call. The V gene lost 3 bases and the J gene lost 8 bases, with 11 bases spanning the gap. The CDR3 is 13 amino acids. Germline CDR1 and CDR2: KGHSH and LQKENI. This chain's CDR3 is CASSPRALDEQFF. As DNA, the CDR3 is TGTGCCAGCTCACCCCGCGCGCTCGATGAGCAGTTCTTC.

This clonotype was seen repeatedly, ten times or more. The rearrangement links TRBV5-1 to TRBJ2-2, with 13 positions matching TRBD2. Germline CDR1 is SGHRS and CDR2 is YFSETQ. This CDR3 spans 16 amino acids. V lost 3 bases, J lost 6 bases, and 5 bases stayed unmatched. This CDR3 is CASSWGLAGRPGELFF. CDR3 nucleotide sequence: TGCGCCAGCAGCTGGGGACTAGCGGGGCGACCCGGGGAGCTGTTTTTT. The full variable domain, in which reference TRBV5-1 and TRBJ2-2 provide the parts outside the CDR3, is KAGVTQTPRYLIKTRGQQVTLSCSPISGHRSVSWYQQTPGQGLQFLFEYFSETQRNKGNFPGRFSGRQFSNSRSEMNVSTLELGDSALYLCASSWGLAGRPGELFFGEGSRLTVL.

This chain joins TRBV5-5 and TRBJ2-7; perhaps TRBD1 as D (6 bases). The CDR3 has 16 residues. Between the trimmed V and J ends, which lost 0 bases and 5 bases, there was a span of 18 bases. The V gene's germline CDR1 is SGHKS and CDR2 YYEKEE (reference sequence). Here the CDR3 DNA reads TGTGCCAGCAGCTTGGTTCTAGGGACACCGATCCACGAGCAGTACTTC. Its protein product is CASSLVLGTPIHEQYF. Combining the CDR3 with reference TRBV5-5 and TRBJ2-7 gives the whole variable domain DAGVTQSPTHLIKTRGQQVTLRCSPISGHKSVSWYQQVLGQGPQFIFQYYEKEERGRGNFPDRFSARQFPNYSSELNVNALLLGDSALYLCASSLVLGTPIHEQYFGPGTRLTVT.

In its sample, this clonotype was seen many times. This rearrangement joins TRBV28 to TRBJ2-7, with 12 nucleotides matching TRBD2. Germline trimming cut 7 bases from V and 10 bases from J; bases unmatched to any gene: 14. CDR3 size: 15 residues. Germline assignment: CDR1 MDHEN and CDR2 SYDVKM. CDR3 sequence (DNA): TGTGCCAGCATCGAAGGTCGACTAGCGGGGGAAAAACAGTACTTC. It specifies CASIEGRLAGEKQYF.